This T cell receptor beta chain was recorded in a study of blood T cell repertoires in COVID-19. This clone was observed once. The CDR3 runs 13 residues. The germline CDR1 and CDR2 sequences are ENHRY and SYGVKD. V lost 2 bases, J lost 4 bases, and 6 bases lay in between. The repertoire was sequenced with immunoSEQ multiplex PCR; TCRdb's copy has only in-frame clones and lacks some. This sample has around 200,000 clones, with over 75% found just once. The chain is built from TRBV10-3 and TRBJ1-3; unclear D gene. Input material: peripheral blood. This TCR came from a man in his forties or fifties with acute or convalescent COVID-19. The CDR3: CAISELGGNTIYF. The CDR3 nucleotides are TGTGCCATCAGTGAGCTCGGGGGAAACACCATATATTTT.